This T cell receptor (beta chain) was sequenced during a study of post-analysis software for immune sequencing data. General study results and limits: Elevated frequency relative to controls characterized roughly 5 TRBV segments in patients, TRBV5-6, TRBV5-1 and TRBV20-1 among them.

Sequencing libraries made from TCR beta cDNA carried unique molecular identifiers. There were about 1 to 10 million T cells, and 450,000 to 550,000 cDNA molecules came from them. TCRdb redid the calling of the PCR reads with MiXCR, one entry per CDR3 protein. This table holds about 430,000 distinct CDR3 sequences, 39% found once. Trimming shortened V by 0 bases and J by 12 bases, and 7 bases separated the two germline ends. Germline loops: CDR1 SGHRS, CDR2 YFSETQ. The CDR3 is 11 amino acids. Points on this clonotype: Its cognate antigen is unknown.

The receptor was derived from a girl aged 2-10 years with multiple sclerosis. Input material: blood. The J gene is TRBJ2-1, the V gene TRBV5-1, with a tentative D call TRBD2 (5 bases). The CDR3 loop reads CASSLGEGQFF. Here the CDR3 DNA reads TGCGCCAGCAGCTTGGGTGAGGGGCAGTTCTTC.